The 11 T cell receptor beta chains reported below all come from one sample, sequenced in a study of blood T cells in healthy people across ages. Primers used in a second PCR of roughly 6 to 11 cycles were a sample-barcoded 5' primer and a J-beta primer mix. TCRdb reanalysed the 5' RACE reads using MiXCR and keeps one entry per CDR3 protein. The sample includes fewer than 950,000 distinct CDR3 sequences, about 36% seen only once; the top ten take roughly 13%. The sequenced material came from blood. The source of these receptors is a man aged 18 to 29 in good health.

This rearrangement joins TRBV6-6 to TRBJ1-1; D is possibly TRBD1 (5 bases). Germline CDR1 MNHNY, CDR2 SVGAGI (reference sequence). With 3 bases removed from V and 5 bases from J, the gap between germline ends came to 22 bases. The CDR3 has 17 residues. CDR3 sequence: CASSYGRDLQISTEAFF. CDR3 nucleotide sequence: TGTGCCAGCAGTTATGGACGGGACCTACAGATTTCAACTGAAGCTTTCTTT.

This clonotype came up a few times. The chain links TRBV30 to TRBJ1-2; 7 bases are a match to TRBD1. Germline V lookup: CDR1 GTSNPN, CDR2 SVGIG (reference sequence). The CDR3 sequence is 13 residues long. Unmatched junction bases numbered 4, after V lost 0 bases and J lost 6 bases. The CDR3 DNA sequence: TGTGCCTGGAGTGTACAGGGGTTCGATGGCTACACCTTC. This encodes CAWSVQGFDGYTF.

The chain carries TRBV9 and TRBJ2-3, with 8 bases matching TRBD1. V lost 3 bases and J lost 7; bases outside the gene matches: 7. The V gene's germline CDR1 is SGDLS and CDR2 YYNGEE. This CDR3 has 14 amino acids. CDR3 loop: CASSGDRGVNTQYF. The CDR3 DNA sequence: TGTGCCAGCAGCGGAGACAGGGGTGTGAATACGCAGTATTTT.

This chain links TRBV29-1 with TRBJ2-1, with D possibly TRBD1 on 5 matching bases. The DNA end is a closer match to TRBJ2-7, so the J assignment may be wrong. Germline CDR1 and CDR2: SQVTM and ANQGSEA. The CDR3 extends over 14 amino acids. The chain's CDR3 is CSVDEGEVYNEQYF. CDR3 coding DNA: TGCAGCGTTGACGAAGGGGAAGTCTACAATGAGCAGTACTTC.

This clonotype has a count of ten or more. The genes are TRBV29-1 and TRBJ2-5; 7 bases line up with TRBD1. The CDR3 covers 13 residues. Losses at the gene ends were 7 bases for V and 2 bases for J; bases not matched to a gene: 7. The germline CDR1 and CDR2 sequences are SQVTM and ANQGSEA. CDR3 protein: CSAEGQTQETQYF. The CDR3 DNA sequence: TGCAGCGCCGAGGGACAGACACAAGAGACCCAGTACTTC.

The V gene is TRBV5-1, the J gene TRBJ2-5; tentatively, D is TRBD1 (5 bases). The CDR3 contains 16 residues. Trimming took off 5 bases at V and 4 bases at J, with 21 bases between the two ends. Germline CDR1 is SGHRS and CDR2 is YFSETQ. The CDR3 DNA reads as TGCGCCAGCAGAAAGGGGTCTTCCAGTCTAGGAGAGACCCAGTACTTC. This codes for CASRKGSSSLGETQYF.

Ten or more counts support this clonotype. This rearrangement joins TRBV3-1 to TRBJ1-2; 9 nucleotides agree with TRBD1. CDR1 and CDR2 (germline): LGHDT, YNNKEL (reference sequence). The CDR3 covers 13 residues. V shed 4 bases and J 9 bases; nucleotides not matched to a gene: 6. The CDR3 DNA reads as TGTGCCAGCAGCCTCACGGGACAGGGAAGCTACACCTTC. Amino acids: CASSLTGQGSYTF.

The gene calls are TRBV7-2 and TRBJ2-3; D possibly corresponds to TRBD2 (6 bases). Germline lookup yields CDR1 SGHTA and CDR2 FQGNSA. Between the trimmed V and J ends, which lost 7 bases and 3 bases, there was a span of 20 bases. There are 16 residues in the CDR3. The CDR3 loop reads CASTPVERGETDTQYF. The CDR3 region has the DNA TGTGCCAGCACCCCAGTTGAGCGCGGGGAAACAGATACGCAGTATTTT.

This clonotype showed up just a few times. The chain employs TRBV5-1 and TRBJ1-1; D is unresolved. Trimming left V 2 bases short and J 1 base short, with 24 bases between. The CDR3 runs to 19 residues. Germline assignment: CDR1 SGHRS and CDR2 YFSETQ. CDR3 residues: CASSFKDFGSNRPNTEAFF. In nucleotides, the CDR3 is TGCGCCAGCAGCTTTAAGGATTTCGGCTCGAATCGACCGAACACTGAAGCTTTCTTT.

This clonotype was observed a handful of times. The V call is TRBV6-5, the J call TRBJ2-1; 14 nucleotides match TRBD2. V shed 5 bases, J shed 7 bases, and the junction held 22 bases outside the gene matches. CDR3 size: 21 residues. Germline lookup yields CDR1 MNHEY and CDR2 SVGAGI. The CDR3 loop reads CASSTGGDRRNGLAGGNEQFF. The CDR3 coding sequence is TGTGCCAGCAGTACTGGGGGTGACAGAAGGAATGGACTAGCGGGGGGAAATGAGCAGTTCTTC.

The CDR3 spells CASSPSREGETQFF. The CDR3 DNA reads as TGTGCCAGCAGCCCGAGCAGGGAGGGGGAGACCCAGTTCTTC. The V gene is TRBV7-9, the J gene TRBJ2-1; D is perhaps TRBD2 (7 bases). Germline CDR1 reads SEHNR; CDR2 reads FQNEAQ (reference sequence). V was cut by 5 bases and J by 13 bases, with 21 bases left in between. This CDR3 has 14 amino acids.